The rows below give T cell receptor beta chains drawn from one sample of a study of somatic mutations in cytotoxic T cells in rheumatoid arthritis. Profiling relied on immunoSEQ multiplex PCR, and the TCRdb table lists in-frame clones only, not all of them. The table includes some 30,000 clones, about 87% detected once. The sequenced material came from CD8+ T cells sorted from blood. The receptors originated from an adult with rheumatoid arthritis. CDR3s include the opening cysteine and the closing phenylalanine or tryptophan. A D gene is named only where the DNA matches it firmly. Some rows mark clone size as missing; the rest say once, few, many or name a class of expanded clone.

CDR3 length	clone size	V gene	D gene	J gene	CDR3 DNA	CDR3 protein
14	-	TRBV11-3	TRBD1	TRBJ2-1	TGTGCCAGCAGCTCCCGGACAGGAGGCAATGAGCAGTTCTTC	CASSSRTGGNEQFF
15	few	TRBV19	-	TRBJ2-7	TGTGCCAGTAGCATAGCAGGTCAGGCGACCTACGAGCAGTACTTC	CASSIAGQATYEQYF
13	-	TRBV30	-	TRBJ1-2	TGTGCCTGGAGTGTAGGGGCGGCTTATGGCTACACCTTC	CAWSVGAAYGYTF
13	-	TRBV11-3	-	TRBJ2-2	TGTGCCAGCACTGCATCGAACACCGGGGAGCTGTTTTTT	CASTASNTGELFF
15	-	TRBV6-6	TRBD1	TRBJ2-7	TGTGCCAGCAGTTACCCTCCGACAGGGCGATACGAGCAGTACTTC	CASSYPPTGRYEQYF
13	-	TRBV5-1	TRBD2	TRBJ2-7	TGCGCCAGCAGCTTGACTAGCGTGTACGAGCAGTACTTC	CASSLTSVYEQYF
16	once	TRBV6-5	-	TRBJ2-6	TGTGCCAGCAGTTACACCCGGGACTCTGGGGCCAACGTCCTGACTTTC	CASSYTRDSGANVLTF
15	-	TRBV28	TRBD1	TRBJ2-1	TGTGCCAGCAGTTTAAGGACAGGGGGTAACAATGAGCAGTTCTTC	CASSLRTGGNNEQFF
16	-	TRBV7-3	TRBD2	TRBJ2-3	TGTGCCAGCAGCCTAGGGACTACCAACCCGACAGATACGCAGTATTTT	CASSLGTTNPTDTQYF
15	-	TRBV27	-	TRBJ2-1	TGTGCCACCTCTTGGGGACTGGATTCCTACAATGAGCAGTTCTTC	CATSWGLDSYNEQFF
18	-	TRBV11-2	TRBD2	TRBJ2-3	TGTGCCAGCAGCCAACACCCCTGGGCGGGAGCATCGACAGATACGCAGTATTTT	CASSQHPWAGASTDTQYF
14	once	TRBV7-9	-	TRBJ2-1	TGTGCCAGCAGCTTACCCCAGTCCTACAATGAGCAGTTCTTC	CASSLPQSYNEQFF
14	-	TRBV5-4	TRBD1	TRBJ1-5	TGTGCCAGCAACGACAGGGATAGCAATCAGCCCCAGCATTTT	CASNDRDSNQPQHF
15	-	TRBV27	-	TRBJ2-2	TGTGCCAGCCTTGCTGGATTGGAGAACACCGGGGAGCTGTTTTTT	CASLAGLENTGELFF
14	-	TRBV9	TRBD1	TRBJ2-3	TGTGCCAGCAGCGTCGGACAGGGCACAGATACGCAGTATTTT	CASSVGQGTDTQYF
13	-	TRBV13	-	TRBJ2-3	TGTGCCAGCAGCAGGCCGGGGTCAGATACGCAGTATTTT	CASSRPGSDTQYF
15	-	TRBV13	TRBD1	TRBJ2-2	TGTGCCAGCAGCCTCAGGGGGCAGGACACCGGGGAGCTGTTTTTT	CASSLRGQDTGELFF